The 16 T cell receptor beta chains given below trace back to one sample, sequenced in a study of T cell responses to AZD1222 COVID-19 vaccine. Produced via immunoSEQ multiplex PCR; TCRdb's table is partial and in-frame only. The sample yields 150,000 to 200,000 clones, over 90% seen once. Sequencing used peripheral blood, obtained on day 0 of AZD1222 vaccination. These receptors all come from an adult in good health.

The chain has TRBV10-2 and TRBJ1-2; D remains unclear. V was trimmed by 3 bases and J by 8 bases, leaving 16 bases between them. Germline V lookup: CDR1 WSHSY, CDR2 SAAADI. The CDR3 has 14 residues. As DNA, the CDR3 is TGCGCCAGCAGTGATACTGGAGGGTACGGGGGCTACACCTTC. Translated, it gives CASSDTGGYGGYTF.

V is TRBV6-1 and J is TRBJ1-1; D might be TRBD1 (5 bases). V lost 2 bases to trimming and J lost 4 bases, with 14 bases between them. The germline gives CDR1 MNHNS, CDR2 SASEGT. This CDR3 is 15 amino acids long. CDR3 protein: CASSELGVGGTEAFF. The CDR3 bases are TGTGCCAGCAGTGAATTAGGAGTGGGGGGCACTGAAGCTTTCTTT.

The chain is built from TRBV6-5 and TRBJ1-1; D gene unclear. The V and J ends lost 0 bases and 9 bases respectively, with 14 bases between them. CDR1 and CDR2 from the germline V gene are MNHEY and SVGAGI. The CDR3 loop spans 14 amino acids. CDR3 region: CASSYSEPKPQAFF. The CDR3 bases are TGTGCCAGCAGTTACTCAGAACCCAAACCCCAAGCTTTCTTT.

Only one count was recorded for this clone. The V gene is TRBV7-2, the J gene TRBJ1-5, with D perhaps TRBD1 (5 bases). Between the trimmed V and J ends, which lost 4 bases and 2 bases, there was a span of 9 bases. The length of the CDR3 is 14 residues. Germline V gene lookup returns CDR1 SGHTA and CDR2 FQGNSA. The CDR3 sequence: CASSSRGGNQPQHF. CDR3 in DNA: TGTGCCAGCAGCTCGCGAGGGGGCAATCAGCCCCAGCATTTT.

The chain joins TRBV7-6 to TRBJ2-3, with TRBD2 matching over 9 bases. V shed 3 bases and J 2 bases; nucleotides not matched to a gene: 6. This CDR3 comprises 16 residues. CDR1 is SGHVS and CDR2 is FNYEAQ in the germline V gene. The CDR3 DNA reads as TGTGCCAGCAGCTTCGTAGCGGGGGCCCCCACAGATACGCAGTATTTT. It translates to CASSFVAGAPTDTQYF.

The V call is TRBV11-2, the J call TRBJ1-1; TRBD1 matches at 7 bases. The CDR3 has 17 residues. Germline CDR1 is SGHAT and CDR2 is FQNNGV. V lost 0 bases to trimming and J lost 5 bases; unmatched junction nucleotides: 12. CDR3 residues: CASSLDRNRGGRTEAFF. Written as DNA, the CDR3 is TGTGCCAGCAGCTTAGATCGAAACAGGGGAGGGCGGACTGAAGCTTTCTTT. Using reference TRBV11-2 and TRBJ1-1 for the parts outside the CDR3, the full variable domain is EAGVAQSPRYKIIEKRQSVAFWCNPISGHATLYWYQQILGQGPKLLIQFQNNGVVDDSQLPKDRFSAERLKGVDSTLKIQPAKLEDSAVYLCASSLDRNRGGRTEAFFGQGTRLTVV.

This rearrangement joins TRBV27 to TRBJ2-1, with 8 bases aligning to TRBD2. Germline V CDR1 and CDR2: MNHEY, SMNVEV (reference sequence). There are 16 residues in the CDR3. V lost 7 bases and J lost 2; bases outside the gene matches: 10. The CDR3 DNA sequence: TGTGCCAGCATAGGGTCTAGTAGCGGGGCCTACAATGAGCAGTTCTTC. Translated, it gives CASIGSSSGAYNEQFF.

The DNA of the CDR3 is TGTGCCAGCAGCCTCGGGGCCATCGGGCCATACGAGCAGTACTTC. It yields the protein CASSLGAIGPYEQYF. The V and J genes are TRBV3-1 (or the pseudogene TRBV3-2) and TRBJ2-7; D tentatively fits TRBD1 or TRBD2 (5 bases each). Germline CDR1 is LGHDT and CDR2 is YNNKEL (reference sequence). Trimming cost V 4 bases and J 4 bases, with 17 bases left between them. The CDR3 runs 15 residues.

This sequence joins TRBV2 and TRBJ1-1; a weak D match, TRBD1 (5 bases). The CDR3 totals 14 residues. V lost 4 bases and J lost 1, with 10 bases in between. The germline CDR1 and CDR2 sequences are SNHLY and FYNNEI. This CDR3 reads CASSVNRRNTEAFF. CDR3 DNA sequence: TGTGCCAGCAGTGTTAACAGGAGGAACACTGAAGCTTTCTTT.

The V call is TRBV3-1 (or the pseudogene TRBV3-2), the J call TRBJ2-7, with 7 positions matching TRBD1. This CDR3 is built from 15 residues. In germline, CDR1 is LGHDT, CDR2 YNNKEL (reference sequence). V dropped 5 bases and J dropped 3; count of bases not matched to a gene: 10. The chain's CDR3 is CASSSGTVQGYEQYF. CDR3 DNA sequence: TGTGCCAGCAGCTCTGGGACAGTCCAAGGCTACGAGCAGTACTTC.

V is TRBV21-1 and J is TRBJ1-1; TRBD1 is taken as the D call from the table, unchecked against the DNA. TRBV21-1 is termed a pseudogene. CDR3 length: 20 amino acids. In nucleotides, the CDR3 is TGTGCCAGCAGCAACCAGACAGGGGGACTGCCTCAACCAACCCAATTTGAAGCTTTCTTT. Translating gives CASSNQTGGLPQPTQFEAFF.

CDR3 in amino acids: CASSTRAGELFF. Written as DNA, the CDR3 is TGTGCCAGTAGTACTCGGGCCGGGGAGCTGTTTTTT. The chain carries TRBV19 and TRBJ2-2; D is undetermined. Trimming removed 4 bases at V and 6 bases at J, with 6 bases between. The CDR3 contains 12 residues. The V gene's germline CDR1 is LNHDA and CDR2 SQIVND (reference sequence).

This chain connects TRBV7-2 to TRBJ1-1; D gene ambiguous. This CDR3 region has 10 residues. Looked up from germline, CDR1 is SGHTA and CDR2 is FQGNSA. Trimming cost V 10 bases and J 1 base, with 4 bases left between them. As DNA, the CDR3 is TGTGCCACCGGGAACACTGAAGCTTTCTTT. It codes for CATGNTEAFF.

This chain uses TRBV5-1 with TRBJ2-1; a weak D match, TRBD2 (5 bases). Deletions cut 1 base from V and 5 bases from J, with 13 bases between. Per germline, CDR1 SGHRS and CDR2 YFSETQ. This CDR3 contains 15 residues. Here the CDR3 DNA reads TGCGCCAGCAGCTTGAGAGGGTTCGACAACAATGAGCAGTTCTTC. The encoded protein is CASSLRGFDNNEQFF.

The J gene is TRBJ1-5, the V gene TRBV7-8; D is ambiguous. The V gene's germline CDR1 is SGHVS and CDR2 FQNEAQ. The CDR3 has 15 residues. V gave up 1 base and J gave up 1 base, with 8 bases separating them. Written as DNA, the CDR3 is TGTGCCAGCAGCTTAGGGTTAGGGAGCAATCAGCCCCAGCATTTT. Residues: CASSLGLGSNQPQHF.

The rearrangement links TRBV18 to TRBJ2-5; D uncertain. Germline V gene sequence: CDR1 KGHSH, CDR2 LQKENI. This CDR3 comprises 13 residues. V lost 0 bases and J lost 5, with 7 bases in between. The chain's CDR3 is CASSPPRSETQYF. The CDR3 DNA is TGTGCCAGCTCACCACCGCGGTCTGAGACCCAGTACTTC.